This record concerns one TCR beta chain sequence. What it recognizes is unknown. The sample belongs to a study of shared clonotypes between healthy human individuals. Whole-study results and caveats: At large depth, rarefaction still showed sorted-subset sequencing to be incomplete. Around 5% of naive CD4 clonotypes were common to a handful of donors. The low donor count limited represented genetic and exposure-history diversity.

Sequencing was performed with immunoSEQ multiplex PCR; in TCRdb, only in-frame clones are kept and a portion is missing. The sample lists some 1,900,000 clones, about 95% occurring once. Terminally differentiated effector memory CD45RA+ cells were excluded from the naive CD8 cells, which were CD45RO-negative and positively selected for CCR7. Trimming left V 5 bases short and J 2 bases short, with 9 bases between. The CDR3 has 13 residues. Germline values: CDR1 GTSNPN, CDR2 SVGIG (reference sequence). Material for sequencing was naive CD8+ T cells sorted from blood. The chain carries TRBV30 and TRBJ1-4, with D hard to call. This sequence was found in a young man in good health. The DNA of the CDR3 is TGTGCCTGGGAGTCGTGGACTAATGAAAAACTGTTTTTT. Translation: CAWESWTNEKLFF.